These 20 T cell receptor beta chains were all obtained from the same sample, sequenced in a study of early T cells in non-severe SARS-CoV-2 infection. Using its own MiXCR run on the 5' RACE reads, TCRdb lists one record per CDR3 protein. Among nearly 45,000 distinct CDR3 sequences listed, roughly a tenth were seen once. The sequencing input was whole blood. The source of these receptors is an adult who was a healthcare worker with PCR-confirmed SARS-CoV-2 infection or an uninfected control (not recorded which).

This clonotype was picked up a small number of times. The rearrangement links TRBV14 to TRBJ1-1; D gene uncertain. V was clipped by 2 bases and J by 1 base, with 8 bases between them. The CDR3 covers 14 residues. The germline V gene encodes CDR1 SGHDN and CDR2 FVKESK. Here the CDR3 reads CASSQFRTNTEAFF. The CDR3 nucleotides are TGTGCCAGCAGCCAATTTCGGACGAACACTGAAGCTTTCTTT.

This clonotype was seen a few times. The chain links TRBV2 to TRBJ2-6; TRBD1 is a possible D gene (6 bases). V lost 2 bases and J lost 0, with 11 bases in between. The CDR3 extends over 17 amino acids. Germline CDR1 SNHLY, CDR2 FYNNEI. The DNA for the CDR3 is TGTGCCAGCAGTGAATTAGGGGGTAGCTCTGGGGCCAACGTCCTGACTTTC. Translating it yields CASSELGGSSGANVLTF.

V and J are TRBV24-1 and TRBJ1-1, with D perhaps matching TRBD1 (5 bases). Germline V gene data show CDR1 as KGHDR and CDR2 as SFDVKD. V lost 4 bases and J lost 9, with 11 bases in between. CDR3 length: 12 residues. CDR3 in DNA: TGTGCCACCAGTGAGACCGGGACCAAAGCTTTCTTT. Protein product: CATSETGTKAFF.

In its sample, this clonotype was seen many times. The chain joins TRBV30 to TRBJ2-1, with D possibly being TRBD2 (5 bases). This CDR3 has 13 amino acids. Germline V lookup: CDR1 GTSNPN, CDR2 SVGIG (reference sequence). Trimming stripped 1 base from V and 7 bases from J, with 11 bases between. The CDR3 reads CAWSAGNENEQFF. Written as DNA, the CDR3 is TGTGCCTGGAGTGCCGGGAATGAAAATGAGCAGTTCTTC.

The table lists this clonotype with many counts. J is TRBJ1-3 and V is TRBV3-1; D is uncertain. V was pared by 0 bases and J by 3 bases, with 9 bases between. The germline gives CDR1 LGHDT, CDR2 YNNKEL (reference sequence). The CDR3 runs to 15 residues. The CDR3 reads CASSQDRVFGNTIYF. For the CDR3, the DNA is TGTGCCAGCAGCCAAGATCGGGTTTTTGGAAACACCATATATTTT. Full variable domain (remainder filled in from reference TRBV3-1 and TRBJ1-3): DTAVSQTPKYLVTQMGNDKSIKCEQNLGHDTMYWYKQDSKKFLKIMFSYNNKELIINETVPNRFSPKSPDKAHLNLHINSLELGDSAVYFCASSQDRVFGNTIYFGEGSWLTVV.

In its sample, this clonotype was seen many times. V usage is TRBV12-5 and J usage is TRBJ2-2; D is uncertain. Trimming removed 1 base at V and 2 bases at J, with 2 bases between. CDR3 size: 13 residues. Germline V gene sequence: CDR1 LGHNT, CDR2 FRNRAP. The CDR3 DNA sequence: TGTGCTAGTGGTTTGGCAAACACCGGGGAGCTGTTTTTT. Translating it yields CASGLANTGELFF.

The V gene is TRBV7-2, the J gene TRBJ1-5; D gene ambiguous. V gave up 0 bases and J gave up 4 bases, with 4 bases separating them. Per germline, CDR1 SGHTA and CDR2 FQGNSA. The CDR3 spans 13 residues. The CDR3 DNA sequence: TGTGCCAGCAGCTTAGCCCCGAATCAGCCCCAGCATTTT. It translates to CASSLAPNQPQHF.

V is TRBV11-2 and J is TRBJ1-5; D unresolved. The V end lost 0 bases, the J end lost 10 bases, and 10 bases lay between the germline ends. CDR1 is SGHAT, CDR2 FQNNGV, per germline. The length of the CDR3 is 13 residues. The CDR3 sequence is CASSLDQVAPQHF. The DNA of the CDR3 is TGTGCCAGCAGCTTAGATCAAGTCGCCCCCCAGCATTTT.

By share, this clonotype counts as medium-sized. The chain uses TRBV20-1 and TRBJ2-3; D remains ambiguous. V lost 0 bases to trimming and J lost 0 bases, with 13 bases between them. This CDR3 spans 16 amino acids. CDR1 DFQATT and CDR2 SNEGSKA come from the germline V gene (reference sequence). Here the CDR3 DNA reads TGCAGTGCTAGAGATCCGGGCGGCTCTAGCACAGATACGCAGTATTTT. It encodes CSARDPGGSSTDTQYF.

The chain joins TRBV19 to TRBJ2-3, with 13 bases that match TRBD2. Looked up from germline, CDR1 is LNHDA and CDR2 is SQIVND (reference sequence). V was pared by 5 bases and J by 0 bases, with 5 bases of the junction left unmatched. There are 17 residues in the CDR3. CDR3 nucleotide sequence: TGTGCCAGTAGTTCGCCGGGACTAGCGGGAAGCACAGATACGCAGTATTTT. It is translated as CASSSPGLAGSTDTQYF.

J is TRBJ1-1 and V is TRBV7-2, with no clear D. The V end was cut by 5 bases, the J end by 13 bases, with 14 bases between. Germline V gene lookup returns CDR1 SGHTA and CDR2 FQGNSA. This CDR3 has 11 residues. CDR3: CASSPFPALFF. The DNA for the CDR3 is TGTGCCAGCAGCCCGTTCCCCGCTCTTTTCTTT.

This clonotype was recorded at least ten times. The rearrangement links TRBV3-1 to TRBJ1-6, with D perhaps matching TRBD1 (6 bases). V was cut by 4 bases and J by 8 bases, with 9 bases left in between. The CDR3 runs to 13 residues. From germline, CDR1 is LGHDT and CDR2 YNNKEL (reference sequence). CDR3 residues: CASSRRTDSPLHF. The CDR3 DNA reads TGTGCCAGCAGCCGCAGGACAGATTCACCCCTCCACTTT.

The table lists this clonotype with many counts. The chain carries TRBV6-5 and TRBJ2-2; D gene uncertain. The CDR3 has 12 residues. Trimming took off 4 bases at V and 5 bases at J, with 5 bases between the two ends. Per the germline V gene, CDR1 is MNHEY and CDR2 is SVGAGI. CDR3 nucleotides: TGTGCCAGCAGTTCCTATACCGGGGAGCTGTTTTTT. It encodes CASSSYTGELFF.

A word on this clonotype: This may arise from a read error, as a much more abundant clone is one base away. This rearrangement joins TRBV29-1 to TRBJ2-7; D might be TRBD2 (6 bases). The germline V gene has CDR1 SQVTM and CDR2 ANQGSEA. V was pared by 4 bases and J by 2 bases, with 12 bases between. The CDR3 contains 13 residues. The CDR3 is CSVGGGSPYEQYF. The CDR3 DNA is TGCAGCGTTGGTGGGGGGTCCCCCTACGAGCAGTACTTC.

This clonotype was found a few times. The rearrangement uses TRBV24-1 and TRBJ2-3; a possible D gene is TRBD1 (6 bases). CDR3 size: 17 residues. Germline V gene sequence: CDR1 KGHDR, CDR2 SFDVKD. V lost 1 base to trimming and J lost 1 base, with 14 bases between them. CDR3 sequence (DNA): TGTGCCACCAGTGATTTCTCGACAGGTGGGGGCACAGATACGCAGTATTTT. Translating it yields CATSDFSTGGGTDTQYF.

The chain uses TRBV7-2 and TRBJ1-4; TRBD1 is a possible D gene (6 bases). CDR1 and CDR2 from the germline V gene are SGHTA and FQGNSA. The V end lost 1 base, the J end lost 12 bases, and 9 bases lay between the germline ends. The CDR3 has 12 residues. The CDR3 sequence is CASSLDEGELFF. CDR3 in DNA: TGTGCCAGCAGCTTAGATGAGGGGGAACTGTTTTTT.

This clonotype was recorded a few times. The genes are TRBV29-1 and TRBJ1-2; possible D gene TRBD1, 5 bases. Germline CDR1 reads SQVTM; CDR2 reads ANQGSEA. The CDR3 consists of 12 residues. Trimming pared 4 bases from V and 4 bases from J, leaving 10 bases between. CDR3 in amino acids: CSVGDGGYGYTF. The CDR3 DNA is TGCAGCGTTGGGGACGGAGGCTATGGCTACACCTTC.

V is TRBV10-3 and J is TRBJ2-5; 10 bases agree with TRBD2. The CDR3 covers 16 residues. The V gene end was trimmed by 2 bases and the J gene end by 4 bases; junction bases not matched to a gene: 7. Germline-derived CDR1 and CDR2 are ENHRY and SYGVKD. CDR3 loop: CAISEGTSEEGETQYF. CDR3 bases: TGTGCCATCAGTGAGGGGACTAGCGAGGAGGGAGAGACCCAGTACTTC.

In this sample, this clonotype turned up many times. This sequence joins TRBV12-3 or TRBV12-4 and TRBJ1-5; the D is unclear. There are 13 residues in the CDR3. The V and J ends lost 3 bases and 3 bases respectively, with 6 bases between them. The CDR3 spells CASSFSANQPQHF. The CDR3 DNA follows: TGTGCCAGCAGTTTTAGTGCCAATCAGCCCCAGCATTTT.

This clonotype has at least ten counts. The chain uses TRBV29-1 and TRBJ2-2; the D is unclear. This CDR3 is 11 amino acids long. Germline values: CDR1 SQVTM, CDR2 ANQGSEA. V lost 3 bases to trimming and J lost 5 bases, with 4 bases between them. The CDR3 loop reads CSVDATGELFF. DNA of the CDR3: TGCAGCGTTGACGCGACCGGGGAGCTGTTTTTT.